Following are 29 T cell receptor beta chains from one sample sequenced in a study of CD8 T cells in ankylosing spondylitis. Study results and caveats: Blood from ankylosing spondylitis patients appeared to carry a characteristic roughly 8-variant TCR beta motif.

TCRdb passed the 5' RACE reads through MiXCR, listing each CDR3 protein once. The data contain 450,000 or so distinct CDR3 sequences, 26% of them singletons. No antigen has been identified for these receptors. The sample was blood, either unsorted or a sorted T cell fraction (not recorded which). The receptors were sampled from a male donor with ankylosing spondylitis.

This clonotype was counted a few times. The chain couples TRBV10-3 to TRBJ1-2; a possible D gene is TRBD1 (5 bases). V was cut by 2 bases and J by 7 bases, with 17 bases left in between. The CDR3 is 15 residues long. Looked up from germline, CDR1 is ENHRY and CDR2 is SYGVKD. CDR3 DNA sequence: TGTGCCATCAGTGAGATCCCGCAGGGCCGAGGTGGCTACACCTTC. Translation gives CAISEIPQGRGGYTF.

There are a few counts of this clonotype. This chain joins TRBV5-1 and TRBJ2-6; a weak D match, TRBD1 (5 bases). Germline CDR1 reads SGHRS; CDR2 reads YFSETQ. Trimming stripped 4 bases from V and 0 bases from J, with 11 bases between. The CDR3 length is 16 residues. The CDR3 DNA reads TGCGCCAGCAGCCCCCAGGGCAACTCTGGGGCCAACGTCCTGACTTTC. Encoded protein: CASSPQGNSGANVLTF.

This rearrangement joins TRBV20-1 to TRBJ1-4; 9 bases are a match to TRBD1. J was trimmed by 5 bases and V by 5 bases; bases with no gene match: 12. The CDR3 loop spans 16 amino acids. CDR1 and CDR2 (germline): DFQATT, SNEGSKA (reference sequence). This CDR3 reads CSASQGATTTNEKLFF. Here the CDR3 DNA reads TGCAGTGCTTCACAGGGGGCGACCACTACCAATGAAAAACTGTTTTTT.

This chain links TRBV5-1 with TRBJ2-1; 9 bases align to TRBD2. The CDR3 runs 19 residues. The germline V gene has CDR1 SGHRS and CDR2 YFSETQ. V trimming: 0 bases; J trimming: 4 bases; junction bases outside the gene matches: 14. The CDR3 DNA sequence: TGCGCCAGCAGCTTGGACTCTTCGAGACTAGCGGATCGTTACAATGAGCAGTTCTTC. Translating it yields CASSLDSSRLADRYNEQFF. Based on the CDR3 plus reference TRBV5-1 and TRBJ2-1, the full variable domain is KAGVTQTPRYLIKTRGQQVTLSCSPISGHRSVSWYQQTPGQGLQFLFEYFSETQRNKGNFPGRFSGRQFSNSRSEMNVSTLELGDSALYLCASSLDSSRLADRYNEQFFGPGTRLTVL.

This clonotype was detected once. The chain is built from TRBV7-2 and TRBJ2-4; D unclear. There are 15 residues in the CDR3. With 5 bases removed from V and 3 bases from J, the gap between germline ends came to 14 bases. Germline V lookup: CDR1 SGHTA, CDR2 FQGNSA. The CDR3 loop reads CASSLSPGVKNIQYF. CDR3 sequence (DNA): TGTGCCAGCAGCCTGTCTCCTGGGGTCAAAAACATTCAGTACTTC.

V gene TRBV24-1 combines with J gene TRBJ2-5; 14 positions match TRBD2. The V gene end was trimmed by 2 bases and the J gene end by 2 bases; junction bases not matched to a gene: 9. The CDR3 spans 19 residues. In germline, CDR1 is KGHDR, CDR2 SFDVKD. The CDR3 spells CATSDSGLAGEMGQETQYF. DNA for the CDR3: TGTGCCACCAGTGATTCGGGACTAGCGGGAGAGATGGGGCAAGAGACCCAGTACTTC.

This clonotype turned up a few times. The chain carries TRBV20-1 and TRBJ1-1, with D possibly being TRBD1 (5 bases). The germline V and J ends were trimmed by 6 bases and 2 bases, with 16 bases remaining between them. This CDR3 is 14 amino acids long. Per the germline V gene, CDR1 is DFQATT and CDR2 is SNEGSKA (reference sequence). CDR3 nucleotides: TGCAGTGCAGGCGCTTGGGGGTCAAACACTGAAGCTTTCTTT. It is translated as CSAGAWGSNTEAFF.

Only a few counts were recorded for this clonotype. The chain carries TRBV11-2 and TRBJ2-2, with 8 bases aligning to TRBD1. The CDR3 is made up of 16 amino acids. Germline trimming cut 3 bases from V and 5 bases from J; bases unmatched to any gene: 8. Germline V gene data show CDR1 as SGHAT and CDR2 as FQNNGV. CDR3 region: CASSFRTGLGTGELFF. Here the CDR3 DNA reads TGTGCCAGCAGCTTCCGGACAGGGTTGGGGACCGGGGAGCTGTTTTTT.

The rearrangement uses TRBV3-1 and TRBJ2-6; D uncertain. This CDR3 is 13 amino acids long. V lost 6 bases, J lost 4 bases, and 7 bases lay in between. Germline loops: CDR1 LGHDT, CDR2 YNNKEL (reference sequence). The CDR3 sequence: CASRVSGANVLTF. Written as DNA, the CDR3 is TGTGCCAGCAGGGTTTCGGGGGCCAACGTCCTGACTTTC.

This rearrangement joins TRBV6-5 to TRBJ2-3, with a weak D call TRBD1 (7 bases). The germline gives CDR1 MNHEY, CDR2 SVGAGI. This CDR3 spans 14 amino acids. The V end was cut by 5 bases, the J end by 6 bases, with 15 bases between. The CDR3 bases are TGTGCCAGCAGTACTAGGACAGGAGGGGATACGCAGTATTTT. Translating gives CASSTRTGGDTQYF.

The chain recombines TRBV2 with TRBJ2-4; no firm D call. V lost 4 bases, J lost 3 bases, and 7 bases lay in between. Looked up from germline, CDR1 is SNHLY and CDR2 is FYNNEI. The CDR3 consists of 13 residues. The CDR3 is CASSAESKNIQYF. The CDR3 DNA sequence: TGTGCCAGCAGTGCCGAAAGCAAAAACATTCAGTACTTC. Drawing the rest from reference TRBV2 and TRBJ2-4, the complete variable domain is EPEVTQTPSHQVTQMGQEVILRCVPISNHLYFYWYRQILGQKVEFLVSFYNNEISEKSEIFDDQFSVERPDGSNFTLKIRSTKLEDSAMYFCASSAESKNIQYFGAGTRLSVL.

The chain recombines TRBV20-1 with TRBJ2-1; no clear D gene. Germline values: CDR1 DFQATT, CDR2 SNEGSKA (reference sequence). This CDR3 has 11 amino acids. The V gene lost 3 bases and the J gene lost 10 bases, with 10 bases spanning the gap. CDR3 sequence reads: CSASGLTEQFF. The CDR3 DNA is TGCAGTGCTAGCGGCCTGACAGAGCAGTTCTTC.

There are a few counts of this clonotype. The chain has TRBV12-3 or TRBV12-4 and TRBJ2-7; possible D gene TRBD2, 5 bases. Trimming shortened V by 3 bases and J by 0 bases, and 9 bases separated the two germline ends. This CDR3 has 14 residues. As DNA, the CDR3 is TGTGCCAGCAGTTTCGCGGACTTCTCCTACGAGCAGTACGTC. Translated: CASSFADFSYEQYV.

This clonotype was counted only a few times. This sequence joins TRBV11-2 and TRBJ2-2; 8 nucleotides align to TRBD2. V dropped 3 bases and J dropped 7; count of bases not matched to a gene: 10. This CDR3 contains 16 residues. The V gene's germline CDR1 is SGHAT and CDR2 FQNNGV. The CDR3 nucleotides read TGTGCCAGCAGCTTTTCCAGCGGGAGAGGGGTCGGGGAGCTGTTTTTT. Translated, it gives CASSFSSGRGVGELFF.

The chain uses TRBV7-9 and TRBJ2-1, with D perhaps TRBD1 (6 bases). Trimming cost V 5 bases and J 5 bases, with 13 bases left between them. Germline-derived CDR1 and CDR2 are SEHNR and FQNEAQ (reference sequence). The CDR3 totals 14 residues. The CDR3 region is CASSGRTANNEQFF. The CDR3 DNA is TGTGCCAGCAGCGGGCGGACAGCGAACAATGAGCAGTTCTTC.

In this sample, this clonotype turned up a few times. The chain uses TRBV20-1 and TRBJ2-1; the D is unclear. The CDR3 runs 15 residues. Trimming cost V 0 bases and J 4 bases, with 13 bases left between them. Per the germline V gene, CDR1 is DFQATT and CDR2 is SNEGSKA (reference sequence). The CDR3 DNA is TGCAGTGCTAGAGATCTTCGGACCATATACAATGAGCAGTTCTTC. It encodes CSARDLRTIYNEQFF.

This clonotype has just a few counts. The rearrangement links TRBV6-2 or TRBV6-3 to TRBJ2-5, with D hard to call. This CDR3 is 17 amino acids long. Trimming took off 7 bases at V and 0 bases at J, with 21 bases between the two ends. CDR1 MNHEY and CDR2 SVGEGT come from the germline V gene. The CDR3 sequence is CASKERRGRPHQETQYF. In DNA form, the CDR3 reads TGTGCCAGCAAGGAGAGGAGAGGAAGACCCCACCAAGAGACCCAGTACTTC.

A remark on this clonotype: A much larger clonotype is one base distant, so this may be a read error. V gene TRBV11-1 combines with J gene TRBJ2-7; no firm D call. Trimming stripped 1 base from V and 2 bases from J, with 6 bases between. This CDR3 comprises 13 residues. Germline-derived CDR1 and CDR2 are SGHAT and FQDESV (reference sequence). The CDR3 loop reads CASSLGVTYEQYF. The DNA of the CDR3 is TGTGCCAGCAGCTTAGGCGTCACCTACGAGCAGTACTTC.

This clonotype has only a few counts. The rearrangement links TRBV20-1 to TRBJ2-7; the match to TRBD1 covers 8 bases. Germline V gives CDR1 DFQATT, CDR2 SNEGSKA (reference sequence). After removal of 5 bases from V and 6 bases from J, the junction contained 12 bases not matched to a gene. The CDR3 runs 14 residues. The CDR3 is CSALGDRLGSEQYF. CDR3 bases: TGCAGTGCTCTAGGGGACAGGTTGGGCTCCGAGCAGTACTTC.

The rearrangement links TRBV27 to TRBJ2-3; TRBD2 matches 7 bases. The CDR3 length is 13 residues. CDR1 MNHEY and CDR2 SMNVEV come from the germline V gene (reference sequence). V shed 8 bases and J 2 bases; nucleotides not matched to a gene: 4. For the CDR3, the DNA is TGTGCCAGCGGGGGAGGGCACACAGATACGCAGTATTTT. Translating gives CASGGGHTDTQYF.

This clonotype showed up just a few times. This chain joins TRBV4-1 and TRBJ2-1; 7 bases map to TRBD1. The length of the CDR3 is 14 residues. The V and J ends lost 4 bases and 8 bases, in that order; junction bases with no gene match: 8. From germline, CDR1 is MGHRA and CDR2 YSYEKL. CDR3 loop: CASSPRQGWYEQFF. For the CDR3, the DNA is TGCGCCAGCAGCCCCAGACAGGGTTGGTATGAGCAGTTCTTC.

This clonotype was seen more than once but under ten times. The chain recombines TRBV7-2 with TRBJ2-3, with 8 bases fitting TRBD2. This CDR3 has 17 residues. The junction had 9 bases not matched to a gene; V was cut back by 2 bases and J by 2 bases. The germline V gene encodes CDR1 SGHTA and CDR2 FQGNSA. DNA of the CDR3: TGTGCCAGCAGCTTACGATGGGTTAGCGGGGACACAGATACGCAGTATTTT. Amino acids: CASSLRWVSGDTDTQYF.

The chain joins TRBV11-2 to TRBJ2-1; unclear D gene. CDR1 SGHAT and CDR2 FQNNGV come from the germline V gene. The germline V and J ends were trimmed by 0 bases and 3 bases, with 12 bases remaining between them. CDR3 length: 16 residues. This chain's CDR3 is CASSLESASFYNEQFF. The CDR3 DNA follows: TGTGCCAGCAGCTTAGAGAGCGCCTCCTTCTACAATGAGCAGTTCTTC. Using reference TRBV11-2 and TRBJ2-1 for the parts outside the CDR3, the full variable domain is EAGVAQSPRYKIIEKRQSVAFWCNPISGHATLYWYQQILGQGPKLLIQFQNNGVVDDSQLPKDRFSAERLKGVDSTLKIQPAKLEDSAVYLCASSLESASFYNEQFFGPGTRLTVL.

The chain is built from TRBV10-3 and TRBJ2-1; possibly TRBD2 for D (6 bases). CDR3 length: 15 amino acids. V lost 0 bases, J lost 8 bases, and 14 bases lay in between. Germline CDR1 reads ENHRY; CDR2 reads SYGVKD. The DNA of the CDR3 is TGTGCCATCAGTGAGTCGAATCGGGGAGGTGATGAGCAGTTCTTC. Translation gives CAISESNRGGDEQFF.

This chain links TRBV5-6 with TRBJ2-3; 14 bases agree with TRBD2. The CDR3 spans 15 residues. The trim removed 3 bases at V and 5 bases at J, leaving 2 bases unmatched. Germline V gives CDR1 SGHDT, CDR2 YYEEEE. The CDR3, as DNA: TGTGCCAGCAGCTGGACTAGCGGGAGGCTAGATACGCAGTATTTT. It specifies CASSWTSGRLDTQYF.

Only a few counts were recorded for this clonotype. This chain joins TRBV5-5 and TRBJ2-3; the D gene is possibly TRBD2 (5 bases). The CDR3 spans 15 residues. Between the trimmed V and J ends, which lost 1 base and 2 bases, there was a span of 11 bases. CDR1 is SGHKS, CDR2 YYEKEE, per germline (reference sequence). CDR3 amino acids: CASSLQLGFTDTQYF. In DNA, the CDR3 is TGTGCCAGCAGCTTGCAACTAGGGTTCACAGATACGCAGTATTTT.

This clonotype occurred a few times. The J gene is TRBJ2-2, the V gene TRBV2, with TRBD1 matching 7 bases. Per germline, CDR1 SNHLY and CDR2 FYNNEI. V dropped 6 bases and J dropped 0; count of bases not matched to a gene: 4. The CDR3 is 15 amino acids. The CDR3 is CASRRQGPNTGELFF. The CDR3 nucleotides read TGTGCCAGCAGAAGACAGGGACCGAACACCGGGGAGCTGTTTTTT. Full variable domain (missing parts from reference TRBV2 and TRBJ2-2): EPEVTQTPSHQVTQMGQEVILRCVPISNHLYFYWYRQILGQKVEFLVSFYNNEISEKSEIFDDQFSVERPDGSNFTLKIRSTKLEDSAMYFCASRRQGPNTGELFFGEGSRLTVL.

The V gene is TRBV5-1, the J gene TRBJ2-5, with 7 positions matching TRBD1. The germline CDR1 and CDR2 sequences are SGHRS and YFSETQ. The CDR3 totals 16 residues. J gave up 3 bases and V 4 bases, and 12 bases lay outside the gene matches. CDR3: CASSAMPTGSEETQYF. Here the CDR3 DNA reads TGCGCCAGCAGCGCTATGCCGACAGGGTCTGAAGAGACCCAGTACTTC.

The CDR3 nucleotides are TGTGCCAGCAGCGTTCAGGTTTCGGAGACCCAGTACTTC. Protein sequence: CASSVQVSETQYF. The chain recombines TRBV9 with TRBJ2-5, with D uncertain. This CDR3 is 13 amino acids long. Germline assignment: CDR1 SGDLS and CDR2 YYNGEE. The V end was cut by 2 bases, the J end by 5 bases, with 10 bases between.